This is a list of T cell receptor beta chains from one sample in a study of PD-1 blockade in mismatch repair-deficient tumors. Only in-frame clones appear in the TCRdb table, and some are missing; sequencing was by immunoSEQ multiplex PCR. Among some 130,000 clones listed, about nine tenths were seen once. The sample was peripheral blood, taken approximately 72 weeks after starting pembrolizumab. The receptors were sampled from an adult with mismatch repair-deficient cancer. Both conserved end residues are part of each CDR3. The D gene is left open where the match is weak. Where a row states a size, it is once, few, many or the class of an expanded clone; other rows omit it.

>.|TRBV2|once|TRBJ2-3
CASSDQGGRLDTQYF
TGTGCCAGCAGTGATCAGGGAGGACGGTTGGATACGCAGTATTTT
>.|TRBV5-4|once|TRBJ1-2
CASSLDAVGGFRFKGYTF
TGTGCCAGCAGCTTGGACGCGGTTGGCGGGTTCAGGTTTAAGGGCTACACCTTC
>TRBD2|TRBV11-3|once|TRBJ2-5
CASSPGTSGSLETQYF
TGTGCCAGCAGCCCAGGGACTAGCGGGAGTCTGGAGACCCAGTACTTC
>TRBD1|TRBV5-1|.|TRBJ1-1
CASSYGQGRWNTEAFF
TGCGCCAGCAGCTATGGACAGGGGAGATGGAACACTGAAGCTTTCTTT
>.|TRBV2|.|TRBJ2-7
CASSDPVLSYEQYF
TGTGCCAGCAGTGATCCTGTACTCTCCTACGAGCAGTACTTC
>.|TRBV19|.|TRBJ2-1
CASSFLQGWGMDEQFF
TGTGCCAGTAGTTTCCTGCAGGGTTGGGGTATGGATGAGCAGTTCTTC
>.|TRBV6-6|.|TRBJ2-2
CASSYSYSGTSGELFF
TGTGCCAGCAGTTACTCGTACAGTGGAACTAGCGGGGAGCTGTTTTTT
>.|TRBV7-2|.|TRBJ2-4
CASSPADGSKNIQYF
TGTGCCAGCAGCCCAGCGGACGGGTCTAAAAACATTCAGTACTTC
>TRBD1|TRBV28|.|TRBJ2-5
CASSRDRETQYF
TGTGCCAGCAGCCGGGACAGAGAGACCCAGTACTTC
>TRBD2|TRBV29-1|.|TRBJ2-7
CSVRSGLDSYEQYF
TGCAGCGTGCGATCGGGACTAGATAGTTACGAGCAGTACTTC
>.|TRBV5-5|.|TRBJ1-1
CASGQYRSDAEAFF
TGTGCCAGCGGCCAGTACCGGTCGGACGCTGAAGCTTTCTTT
>.|TRBV28|.|TRBJ2-7
CASSFLGTPSYEQYF
TGTGCCAGCAGTTTTCTGGGGACACCGTCCTACGAGCAGTACTTC
>.|TRBV28|.|TRBJ2-7
CASSNYPGPITYEQYF
TGTGCCAGCAGTAATTACCCGGGCCCTATAACCTACGAGCAGTACTTC
>.|TRBV11-2|.|TRBJ2-7
CASSSGHEQYF
TGTGCCAGCAGTTCAGGTCACGAGCAGTACTTC
>.|TRBV15|.|TRBJ2-2
CATSGGLWTGELFF
TGTGCCACCAGCGGGGGGCTTTGGACCGGGGAGCTGTTTTTT
>.|TRBV14|.|TRBJ2-2
CASSPQTGGTGELFF
TGTGCCAGCAGCCCCCAGACAGGAGGCACCGGGGAGCTGTTTTTT
>.|TRBV7-9|.|TRBJ2-3
CASSYGAADTQYF
TGTGCCAGCAGCTACGGAGCGGCAGATACGCAGTATTTT
>.|TRBV28|.|TRBJ2-3
CASSPLLSLVTDTQYF
TGTGCCAGCAGTCCCTTGTTGAGCTTGGTCACAGATACGCAGTATTTT
>TRBD1|TRBV11-3|once|TRBJ2-5
CASSSNRGPQETQYF
TGTGCCAGCAGCTCGAACAGGGGTCCCCAAGAGACCCAGTACTTC
>TRBD2|TRBV28|.|TRBJ2-1
CASSLFLAGHNEQFF
TGTGCCAGCAGTTTATTCCTAGCGGGGCACAATGAGCAGTTCTTC
>.|TRBV27|.|TRBJ2-2
CASKRSEAGTGELFF
TGTGCCAGCAAAAGATCCGAGGCTGGGACCGGGGAGCTGTTTTTT
>TRBD1|TRBV28|.|TRBJ2-5
CASRMTAGTGVEETQYF
TGTGCCAGCAGGATGACGGCCGGGACAGGGGTGGAGGAGACCCAGTACTTC
>TRBD2|TRBV27|.|TRBJ2-2
CASSFLAGGTGELFF
TGTGCCAGCAGTTTCCTAGCGGGAGGAACCGGGGAGCTGTTTTTT
>.|TRBV29-1|.|TRBJ2-1
CSVGLGPSYNEQFF
TGCAGCGTGGGGTTGGGTCCCTCTTACAATGAGCAGTTCTTC
>.|TRBV18|.|TRBJ2-5
CASSPPGGRETQYF
TGTGCCAGCTCACCACCGGGGGGCAGAGAGACCCAGTACTTC
>.|TRBV5-6|.|TRBJ2-3
CASSRTDTQYF
TGTGCCAGCAGCCGCACAGATACGCAGTATTTT
>TRBD2|TRBV29-1|.|TRBJ2-1
CSVPSFGGNEQFF
TGCAGCGTCCCATCTTTCGGGGGGAATGAGCAGTTCTTC
>.|TRBV11-2|.|TRBJ1-2
CASRGGQGYTF
TGTGCCAGCAGGGGGGGGCAGGGCTACACCTTC
>TRBD1|TRBV4-3|.|TRBJ1-2
CASSQYRPYEGGLNYGYTF
TGCGCCAGCAGCCAATACCGACCCTACGAAGGGGGCTTGAACTATGGCTACACCTTC
>TRBD1|TRBV5-1|once|TRBJ1-1
CASSLVGTGSSTEAFF
TGCGCCAGCAGCTTGGTCGGGACAGGGTCCTCCACTGAAGCTTTCTTT
>TRBD2|TRBV7-9|.|TRBJ2-2
CASSVPSGRAGELFF
TGTGCCAGCAGCGTGCCTAGCGGGAGGGCCGGGGAGCTGTTTTTT
>.|TRBV5-6|.|TRBJ2-5
CASSLTGHETQYF
TGTGCCAGCAGCTTGACGGGACACGAGACCCAGTACTTC
>.|TRBV7-9|.|TRBJ2-7
CASSYGPQDYEQYF
TGTGCCAGCAGCTACGGACCCCAGGACTACGAGCAGTACTTC
>TRBD1|TRBV6-1|.|TRBJ2-3
CASNRGGGQGDTQYF
TGTGCCAGCAACAGAGGCGGGGGACAGGGTGATACGCAGTATTTT
>TRBD2|TRBV27|.|TRBJ2-1
CASSISGSWNEQFF
TGTGCCAGCTCAATTAGCGGGAGTTGGAATGAGCAGTTCTTC
>.|TRBV13|.|TRBJ2-7
CASGPQADYEQYF
TGTGCCAGCGGACCCCAAGCAGACTACGAGCAGTACTTC
>.|TRBV4-1|.|TRBJ2-1
CASSQEGEASSYNEQFF
TGCGCCAGCAGCCAAGAAGGTGAAGCGAGCTCCTACAATGAGCAGTTCTTC
>TRBD2|TRBV9|.|TRBJ2-1
CASSVDGRSYNEQFF
TGTGCCAGCAGCGTAGACGGGAGGTCCTACAATGAGCAGTTCTTC
>.|TRBV6-4|.|TRBJ1-3
CASSDRDTSGNTIYF
TGTGCCAGCAGTGATCGGGACACCTCTGGAAACACCATATATTTT
>TRBD2|TRBV5-4|.|TRBJ2-2
CASSISGRETGELFF
TGTGCCAGCAGCATCAGCGGGAGGGAAACCGGGGAGCTGTTTTTT
>.|TRBV18|.|TRBJ1-5
CASSPPGDGNQPQHF
TGTGCCAGCTCACCACCGGGGGACGGCAATCAGCCCCAGCATTTT
>TRBD1|TRBV7-8|.|TRBJ2-2
CASSQITGGGELFF
TGTGCCAGCAGCCAAATCACAGGGGGCGGGGAGCTGTTTTTT
>TRBD2|TRBV4-1|.|TRBJ2-7
CASSPSGNSYEQYF
TGCGCCAGCAGTCCTAGCGGGAACTCCTACGAGCAGTACTTC
>.|TRBV27|.|TRBJ1-5
CATAIGGVESNQPQHF
TGTGCTACAGCAATAGGCGGGGTAGAAAGCAATCAGCCCCAGCATTTT
>.|TRBV28|.|TRBJ2-7
CASSVGTSKGWIEAYEQYF
TGTGCCAGCAGCGTTGGGACTTCCAAGGGGTGGATCGAAGCCTACGAGCAGTACTTC
>TRBD1|TRBV4-3|.|TRBJ2-5
CASSQDTGEETQYF
TGCGCCAGCAGCCAAGATACAGGGGAGGAGACCCAGTACTTC
>.|TRBV28|.|TRBJ2-5
CASSPNREYQETQYF
TGTGCCAGCAGTCCAAACAGGGAGTACCAAGAGACCCAGTACTTC
>TRBD2|TRBV6-5|.|TRBJ2-7
CASKKLAEDYEQYF
TGTGCCAGCAAAAAACTAGCGGAGGACTACGAGCAGTACTTC
>TRBD2|TRBV29-1|once|TRBJ2-5
CSVEVQGLAGGPGETQYF
TGCAGCGTTGAAGTTCAGGGACTAGCGGGAGGGCCTGGGGAGACCCAGTACTTC
>TRBD2|TRBV6-1|.|TRBJ2-5
CASSETGGGLARETQYF
TGTGCCAGCAGTGAAACGGGGGGGGGACTAGCGCGAGAGACCCAGTACTTC
>.|TRBV4-1|.|TRBJ2-1
CASSQDLPSSYNEQFF
TGCGCCAGCAGCCAAGATCTCCCGAGCTCCTACAATGAGCAGTTCTTC